These 30 T cell receptor beta chains share one sample of origin, sequenced in a study of cytomegalovirus exposure and HLA in healthy donors. PCR amplification relied on 60 Vbeta primers (plus 13 Jbeta primers). Sequenced by immunoSEQ multiplex PCR; TCRdb stores in-frame clones only, minus some. This repertoire includes around 150,000 clones. The sequenced material came from PBMCs. The receptors originated from a woman aged 55-69 years in good health and CMV-seronegative.

The rearrangement links TRBV2 to TRBJ2-2; D is possibly TRBD2 (6 bases). Germline CDR1 reads SNHLY; CDR2 reads FYNNEI. The V and J ends lost 3 bases and 6 bases respectively, with 14 bases between them. The CDR3 is 15 amino acids. CDR3 sequence: CASSDVAGKAGELFF. The CDR3 nucleotides read TGTGCCAGCAGTGATGTTGCGGGAAAGGCCGGGGAGCTGTTTTTT.

V is TRBV7-8 and J is TRBJ1-5, with unresolved D. CDR1 is SGHVS, CDR2 FQNEAQ, per germline. This CDR3 is built from 14 residues. V was clipped by 5 bases and J by 3 bases, with 11 bases between them. In nucleotides, the CDR3 is TGTGCCAGCAGCAAAAGCCCTGACAATCAGCCCCAGCATTTT. Protein: CASSKSPDNQPQHF.

The rearrangement links TRBV4-2 to TRBJ2-1; 7 positions agree with TRBD1. After removal of 1 base from V and 5 bases from J, the junction contained 8 bases not matched to a gene. The CDR3 runs to 16 residues. In germline, CDR1 is LGHNA, CDR2 YNFKEQ. For the CDR3, the DNA is TGTGCCAGCAGCCAAGTCGGGACAGCCAAGAACAATGAGCAGTTCTTC. Translated, it gives CASSQVGTAKNNEQFF.

The gene calls are TRBV5-5 and TRBJ1-4; possibly TRBD1 for D (5 bases). V dropped 3 bases and J dropped 0 bases, with 12 bases sitting between them. The CDR3 loop spans 16 amino acids. CDR1 and CDR2 (germline): SGHKS, YYEKEE (reference sequence). The CDR3 protein is CASSSGPRATNEKLFF. As DNA, the CDR3 is TGTGCCAGCAGCTCAGGGCCCCGCGCAACTAATGAAAAACTGTTTTTT.

The chain links TRBV27 to TRBJ1-2, with a possible D match to TRBD1 (5 bases). Germline CDR1 is MNHEY and CDR2 is SMNVEV (reference sequence). The V end lost 3 bases, the J end lost 2 bases, and 10 bases lay between the germline ends. The CDR3 covers 14 residues. CDR3 residues: CASSLWGGNYGYTF. The CDR3, as DNA: TGTGCCAGCAGTTTGTGGGGGGGGAACTATGGCTACACCTTC.

The chain combines TRBV2 with TRBJ1-1, with D perhaps TRBD1 (5 bases). CDR3 size: 13 residues. CDR1 is SNHLY and CDR2 is FYNNEI in the germline V gene. Between the trimmed V and J ends, which lost 7 bases and 0 bases, there was a span of 9 bases. DNA for the CDR3: TGTGCCAGCAAACAGGAAATGAACACTGAAGCTTTCTTT. Translating gives CASKQEMNTEAFF.

V and J are TRBV6-4 and TRBJ2-2, with 7 bases that match TRBD1. Germline V gene lookup returns CDR1 MRHNA and CDR2 SNTAGT. There are 15 residues in the CDR3. Trimming removed 4 bases from V and 7 bases from J; junction bases left unmatched: 9. The CDR3 nucleotides are TGTGCCAGCAGTGCCAGGACAGGTCGTGTCGGGGAGCTGTTTTTT. This translates into CASSARTGRVGELFF.

The genes are TRBV7-9 and TRBJ1-5; D possibly corresponds to TRBD1 (5 bases). With 2 bases removed from V and 8 bases from J, the gap between germline ends came to 13 bases. Looked up from germline, CDR1 is SEHNR and CDR2 is FQNEAQ (reference sequence). CDR3 length: 14 residues. The CDR3 loop reads CASSLMGLAEPQHF. The DNA of the CDR3 is TGTGCCAGCAGCTTAATGGGGCTAGCGGAGCCCCAGCATTTT.

The chain combines TRBV7-3 with TRBJ1-1, with 10 bases matching TRBD1. CDR1 is SGHTA and CDR2 is FQGTGA in the germline V gene. The junction had 2 bases not matched to a gene; V was cut back by 3 bases and J by 1 base. The CDR3 sequence is 15 residues long. This CDR3 reads CASSLTGGANTEAFF. The CDR3 DNA is TGTGCCAGCAGCTTGACAGGGGGCGCGAACACTGAAGCTTTCTTT.

The rearrangement joins TRBV12-5 to TRBJ1-3; tentative D call: TRBD1 (5 bases). CDR3 length: 15 amino acids. V was clipped by 0 bases and J by 0 bases, with 6 bases between them. The germline V gene has CDR1 LGHNT and CDR2 FRNRAP. This chain's CDR3 is CASGLVQASGNTIYF. The CDR3 DNA sequence: TGTGCTAGTGGTTTGGTACAGGCCTCTGGAAACACCATATATTTT.

The V call is TRBV7-3, the J call TRBJ2-7; 10 nucleotides align to TRBD1. Trimming at V came to 3 bases and at J to 4 bases, leaving 3 bases not matched to a gene. CDR3 length equals 14 residues. CDR1 is SGHTA, CDR2 FQGTGA, per germline. The CDR3 is CASSLGQGKYEQYF. Here the CDR3 DNA reads TGTGCCAGCAGCTTGGGACAGGGGAAATACGAGCAGTACTTC.

The chain combines TRBV4-1 with TRBJ2-5; D is ambiguous. This CDR3 is 14 amino acids long. CDR1 MGHRA and CDR2 YSYEKL come from the germline V gene. The V end lost 0 bases, the J end lost 0 bases, and 5 bases lay between the germline ends. This CDR3 reads CASSQDPDQETQYF. The CDR3 region has the DNA TGCGCCAGCAGCCAAGATCCGGACCAAGAGACCCAGTACTTC.

J is TRBJ2-6 and V is TRBV7-9, with D hard to call. Germline V gene lookup returns CDR1 SEHNR and CDR2 FQNEAQ (reference sequence). The CDR3 consists of 16 residues. Trimming stripped 4 bases from V and 0 bases from J, with 10 bases between. The CDR3: CASSSFLASGANVLTF. The CDR3 DNA reads TGTGCCAGCAGCTCATTTTTGGCCTCTGGGGCCAACGTCCTGACTTTC.

The chain joins TRBV7-7 to TRBJ2-7; 11 nucleotides line up with TRBD2. The CDR3 runs to 14 residues. The V gene end was trimmed by 9 bases and the J gene end by 4 bases; junction bases not matched to a gene: 8. The germline V gene encodes CDR1 SSHAT and CDR2 FNYEAQ (reference sequence). CDR3 nucleotide sequence: TGTGCCAGTGCGGTGGGGACTAGCGGTTACGAGCAGTACTTC. It encodes CASAVGTSGYEQYF.

This chain connects TRBV4-3 to TRBJ1-4, with a tentative D call TRBD1 (5 bases). Germline CDR1 reads LGHNA; CDR2 reads YSLEER. Trimming cost V 0 bases and J 8 bases, with 7 bases left between them. The CDR3 loop spans 13 amino acids. CDR3 in DNA: TGCGCCAGCAGCCAAGATCGGGGGGAAAAACTGTTTTTT. Amino acid sequence: CASSQDRGEKLFF.

The J gene is TRBJ2-1, the V gene TRBV7-3; TRBD2 aligns across 13 bases. The junction had 10 bases not matched to a gene; V was cut back by 6 bases and J by 8 bases. Germline CDR1 is SGHTA and CDR2 is FQGTGA. The CDR3 extends over 16 amino acids. Here the CDR3 reads CASSSGGLAGVYEQFF. As DNA, the CDR3 is TGTGCCAGCAGTTCGGGCGGACTAGCGGGGGTGTATGAGCAGTTCTTC.

This rearrangement joins TRBV6-5 to TRBJ2-1, with a weak D call TRBD2 (6 bases). Germline assignment: CDR1 MNHEY and CDR2 SVGAGI. CDR3 length equals 13 residues. V lost 6 bases, J lost 3 bases, and 9 bases lay in between. CDR3 region: CASSRENYNEQFF. The CDR3, as DNA: TGTGCCAGCAGCCGGGAGAACTACAATGAGCAGTTCTTC.

The rearrangement joins TRBV7-3 to TRBJ2-3; TRBD2 agrees at 8 bases. CDR1 and CDR2 (germline): SGHTA, FQGTGA. The CDR3 totals 15 residues. Germline trimming cut 5 bases from V and 5 bases from J; bases unmatched to any gene: 9. The CDR3 reads CASSLRSGSQDTQYF. The CDR3 DNA reads as TGTGCCAGCAGCCTAAGGAGCGGGAGTCAAGATACGCAGTATTTT.

The chain recombines TRBV7-3 with TRBJ2-3; D gene ambiguous. V shed 2 bases and J shed 3 bases, with 3 bases lying between them. The CDR3 extends over 12 amino acids. Looked up from germline, CDR1 is SGHTA and CDR2 is FQGTGA. CDR3 nucleotide sequence: TGTGCCAGCAGCTTACATACAGATACGCAGTATTTT. It encodes CASSLHTDTQYF.

This chain uses TRBV27 with TRBJ1-1; 12 bases are a match to TRBD1. The CDR3 covers 13 residues. V trimming: 5 bases; J trimming: 9 bases; junction bases outside the gene matches: 4. Germline V CDR1 and CDR2: MNHEY, SMNVEV (reference sequence). The CDR3 reads CASSPGDRGQAFF. CDR3 sequence (DNA): TGTGCCAGCAGTCCGGGGGACAGGGGGCAAGCTTTCTTT.

This chain links TRBV7-8 with TRBJ2-5, with TRBD2 matching 14 bases. The junction had 5 bases not matched to a gene; V was cut back by 7 bases and J by 4 bases. Germline V gene lookup returns CDR1 SGHVS and CDR2 FQNEAQ. The CDR3 extends over 15 amino acids. The DNA of the CDR3 is TGTGCCAGCATTTCCGGGACTAGCGGGAGAGAGACCCAGTACTTC. It codes for CASISGTSGRETQYF.

The V gene is TRBV10-2, the J gene TRBJ2-7; weak D call: TRBD1 (5 bases). Germline assignment: CDR1 WSHSY and CDR2 SAAADI. Trimming took 6 bases from V and 5 from J, leaving 17 bases between them. This CDR3 has 14 amino acids. The CDR3 spells CASRPQVDKDEQYF. CDR3 sequence (DNA): TGCGCCAGCAGACCACAGGTGGACAAAGACGAGCAGTACTTC.

The CDR3 DNA follows: TGTGCCACGTCGGGACAGGGGGCCACCGGGGAGCTGTTTTTT. As protein: CATSGQGATGELFF. The V gene is TRBV15, the J gene TRBJ2-2; 12 positions agree with TRBD1. With 9 bases clipped from V and 4 bases from J, the junction kept 3 bases outside the gene matches. The CDR3 runs 14 residues. Germline values: CDR1 LNHNV, CDR2 YYDKDF (reference sequence).

This chain uses TRBV18 with TRBJ1-1, with unresolved D. V lost 6 bases, J lost 2 bases, and 19 bases lay in between. CDR1 and CDR2 (germline): KGHSH, LQKENI. There are 16 residues in the CDR3. This CDR3 reads CASSTLDPVANTEAFF. In DNA form, the CDR3 reads TGTGCCAGCTCGACTCTAGACCCGGTGGCCAACACTGAAGCTTTCTTT. Looking up the rest from reference TRBV18 and TRBJ1-1 gives the full variable domain: NAGVMQNPRHLVRRRGQEARLRCSPMKGHSHVYWYRQLPEEGLKFMVYLQKENIIDESGMPKERFSAEFPKEGPSILRIQQVVRGDSAAYFCASSTLDPVANTEAFFGQGTRLTVV.

This chain connects TRBV9 to TRBJ1-5, with D possibly being TRBD1 (6 bases). This CDR3 has 15 amino acids. CDR1 and CDR2 from the germline V gene are SGDLS and YYNGEE. The germline V and J ends were trimmed by 4 bases and 3 bases, with 14 bases remaining between them. CDR3 nucleotides: TGTGCCAGCAGCTCCCAGGGGCGGTACAATCAGCCCCAGCATTTT. It yields the protein CASSSQGRYNQPQHF. The complete variable domain, with remaining parts taken from reference TRBV9 and TRBJ1-5, reads DSGVTQTPKHLITATGQRVTLRCSPRSGDLSVYWYQQSLDQGLQFLIQYYNGEERAKGNILERFSAQQFPDLHSELNLSSLELGDSALYFCASSSQGRYNQPQHFGDGTRLSIL.

The genes are TRBV18 and TRBJ2-7; 10 bases are shared with TRBD2. This CDR3 has 13 residues. V was clipped by 6 bases and J by 6 bases; unmatched bases: 5. Germline V CDR1 and CDR2: KGHSH, LQKENI. This chain's CDR3 is CASSRLAGVEQYF. The CDR3 bases are TGTGCCAGCTCGCGACTAGCGGGCGTCGAGCAGTACTTC.

The rearrangement joins TRBV7-2 to TRBJ2-2; D perhaps matches TRBD2 (5 bases). CDR1 and CDR2 (germline): SGHTA, FQGNSA. V shed 5 bases and J shed 4 bases, with 11 bases lying between them. This CDR3 has 14 amino acids. CDR3 protein: CASSPRGVTGELFF. The CDR3, as DNA: TGTGCCAGCAGCCCCCGGGGTGTCACCGGGGAGCTGTTTTTT.

V usage is TRBV5-1 and J usage is TRBJ1-2, with TRBD1 matching over 7 bases. Germline V gene lookup returns CDR1 SGHRS and CDR2 YFSETQ. V lost 4 bases to trimming and J lost 7 bases; unmatched junction nucleotides: 10. The CDR3 is made up of 14 amino acids. CDR3 sequence (DNA): TGCGCCAGCAGCCCCCGGGAGGGGGCGGCTGGCTACACCTTC. This encodes CASSPREGAAGYTF.

This CDR3 reads CASKGSRDSIYGYTF. The DNA for the CDR3 is TGTGCCAGCAAAGGGTCCCGGGACAGTATCTATGGCTACACCTTC. The J gene is TRBJ1-2, the V gene TRBV2, with 7 bases aligning to TRBD1. After removal of 7 bases from V and 4 bases from J, the junction contained 12 bases not matched to a gene. CDR3 length: 15 residues. Germline loops: CDR1 SNHLY, CDR2 FYNNEI.

The chain carries TRBV27 and TRBJ1-2; TRBD1 matches at 9 bases. V was clipped by 5 bases and J by 3 bases; unmatched bases: 7. The CDR3 runs 15 residues. Germline CDR1 MNHEY, CDR2 SMNVEV (reference sequence). The CDR3 DNA reads as TGTGCCAGCAGTCAATCCGGGACAGGGCACTATGGCTACACCTTC. This gives the protein CASSQSGTGHYGYTF.